A single sample is the source of the 14 T cell receptor beta chains below, sequenced in a study of Ad26.COV2.S vaccination and SARS-CoV-2 variants. Treatment noted: about 20 received Ad26.COV2.S at low or high dose, single or two shots; five or six received placebo; per-sample allocation not given. The investigators took samples on day 63 after the first vaccine or placebo injection. Sequencing was performed with immunoSEQ multiplex PCR; in TCRdb, only in-frame clones are kept and a portion is missing. The sample includes around 320,000 clones, more than 75% of them seen just once. This sample comprised peripheral blood, obtained in a trial of Ad26.COV2.S vaccine versus placebo. These receptors all come from a person between 18 and 65 years old who received the Ad26.COV2.S COVID-19 vaccine or a placebo.

This chain joins TRBV9 and TRBJ2-3; the match to TRBD1 covers 8 bases. CDR3 length: 16 amino acids. Germline lookup yields CDR1 SGDLS and CDR2 YYNGEE. After removal of 4 bases from V and 1 base from J, the junction contained 8 bases not matched to a gene. The chain's CDR3 is CASSQGALGGTDTQYF. The DNA for the CDR3 is TGTGCCAGCAGCCAGGGGGCGTTGGGGGGCACAGATACGCAGTATTTT.

V gene TRBV4-3 combines with J gene TRBJ1-2; D ambiguous. Trimming pared 0 bases from V and 7 bases from J, leaving 18 bases between. CDR3 size: 16 residues. In germline, CDR1 is LGHNA, CDR2 YSLEER. For the CDR3, the DNA is TGCGCCAGCAGCCAAGATCTCGGGATCGGCACTAGTGGCTACACCTTC. This codes for CASSQDLGIGTSGYTF.

This chain uses TRBV7-9 with TRBJ2-5; D is perhaps TRBD2 (6 bases). Trimming took off 5 bases at V and 1 base at J, with 14 bases between the two ends. The CDR3 totals 15 residues. Germline CDR1 is SEHNR and CDR2 is FQNEAQ (reference sequence). The CDR3: CASSPWAGSQETQYF. As DNA, the CDR3 is TGTGCCAGCAGCCCGTGGGCGGGGTCCCAAGAGACCCAGTACTTC.

The rearrangement joins TRBV30 to TRBJ1-2; 10 bases are a match to TRBD1. The germline CDR1 and CDR2 sequences are GTSNPN and SVGIG (reference sequence). Germline trimming cut 4 bases from V and 4 bases from J; bases unmatched to any gene: 6. The CDR3 has 14 residues. The CDR3 sequence is CAWNRDRGIYGYTF. As DNA, the CDR3 is TGTGCCTGGAATCGGGACAGGGGTATCTATGGCTACACCTTC.

The V call is TRBV28, the J call TRBJ1-1; D is ambiguous. Germline CDR1 reads MDHEN; CDR2 reads SYDVKM. V was shortened by 8 bases and J by 0 bases, with 16 bases between the two germline ends. The length of the CDR3 is 15 residues. As DNA, the CDR3 is TGTGCCAGCGCCGGACGGGAATTCATGAACACTGAAGCTTTCTTT. This codes for CASAGREFMNTEAFF.

The rearrangement links TRBV9 to TRBJ1-1, with 7 bases lining up with TRBD1. CDR1 SGDLS and CDR2 YYNGEE come from the germline V gene. V was pared by 3 bases and J by 4 bases, with 12 bases of the junction left unmatched. This CDR3 is built from 16 residues. In DNA, the CDR3 is TGTGCCAGCAGCGAAGGCCTTTACAGGGGTCCCACTGAAGCTTTCTTT. Its protein is CASSEGLYRGPTEAFF.

The V gene is TRBV7-9, the J gene TRBJ2-5; D may correspond to TRBD1 or TRBD2 (6 bases each). The germline CDR1 and CDR2 sequences are SEHNR and FQNEAQ (reference sequence). Trimming took 2 bases from V and 1 from J, leaving 14 bases between them. CDR3 length: 16 residues. Here the CDR3 reads CASSLLWGASQETQYF. The DNA for the CDR3 is TGTGCCAGCAGCTTATTGTGGGGGGCGAGCCAAGAGACCCAGTACTTC.

The chain carries TRBV18 and TRBJ2-3; perhaps TRBD1 as D (6 bases). The CDR3 is 14 amino acids. The germline V gene encodes CDR1 KGHSH and CDR2 LQKENI. The V end was cut by 3 bases, the J end by 1 base, with 8 bases between. The CDR3 sequence: CASSPNRGTDTQYF. The CDR3 region has the DNA TGTGCCAGCTCACCCAACAGGGGCACAGATACGCAGTATTTT.

V gene TRBV5-1 combines with J gene TRBJ2-3, with a possible D match to TRBD2 (5 bases). Trimming shortened V by 3 bases and J by 1 base, and 12 bases separated the two germline ends. In germline, CDR1 is SGHRS, CDR2 YFSETQ. The CDR3 contains 15 residues. CDR3: CASSSYKEGTDTQYF. The CDR3 DNA is TGCGCCAGCAGCTCGTACAAGGAGGGCACAGATACGCAGTATTTT.

The CDR3 loop is CASSSLNEQFF. In nucleotides, the CDR3 is TGTGCCAGCAGTTCACTAAATGAGCAGTTCTTC. This rearrangement joins TRBV6-5 to TRBJ2-1, with D unresolved. The CDR3 covers 11 residues. V was cut by 4 bases and J by 7 bases, with 5 bases left in between. Germline CDR1 reads MNHEY; CDR2 reads SVGAGI.

Only a few counts were recorded for this clone. This chain uses TRBV19 with TRBJ1-5; D unresolved. The length of the CDR3 is 14 residues. V lost 7 bases and J 0 bases, leaving 10 bases between the germline ends. Germline CDR1 LNHDA, CDR2 SQIVND (reference sequence). This CDR3 is CASNSIFSNQPQHF. CDR3 nucleotide sequence: TGTGCCAGTAATTCCATTTTTAGCAATCAGCCCCAGCATTTT.

V usage is TRBV30 and J usage is TRBJ1-4; D might be TRBD1 (5 bases). CDR1 and CDR2 (germline): GTSNPN, SVGIG (reference sequence). Deletions cut 0 bases from V and 5 bases from J, with 13 bases between. CDR3 length: 15 residues. CDR3 amino acids: CAWSVPGTPNEKLFF. In DNA, the CDR3 is TGTGCCTGGAGTGTACCCGGGACCCCAAATGAAAAACTGTTTTTT.

The rearrangement joins TRBV29-1 to TRBJ2-5; D unresolved. The germline V gene encodes CDR1 SQVTM and CDR2 ANQGSEA. The CDR3 length is 12 residues. V was trimmed by 6 bases and J by 5 bases, leaving 13 bases between them. The CDR3 region is CSVADGRETQYF. The DNA of the CDR3 is TGCAGCGTGGCTGATGGGCGGGAGACCCAGTACTTC.

This rearrangement joins TRBV28 to TRBJ1-6; tentatively, D is TRBD1 (5 bases). The CDR3 consists of 14 residues. The V gene's germline CDR1 is MDHEN and CDR2 SYDVKM. V lost 5 bases and J lost 10, with 15 bases in between. DNA for the CDR3: TGTGCCAGCAGTCCCGGGACGGGGAGATCACCCCTCCACTTT. It translates to CASSPGTGRSPLHF.